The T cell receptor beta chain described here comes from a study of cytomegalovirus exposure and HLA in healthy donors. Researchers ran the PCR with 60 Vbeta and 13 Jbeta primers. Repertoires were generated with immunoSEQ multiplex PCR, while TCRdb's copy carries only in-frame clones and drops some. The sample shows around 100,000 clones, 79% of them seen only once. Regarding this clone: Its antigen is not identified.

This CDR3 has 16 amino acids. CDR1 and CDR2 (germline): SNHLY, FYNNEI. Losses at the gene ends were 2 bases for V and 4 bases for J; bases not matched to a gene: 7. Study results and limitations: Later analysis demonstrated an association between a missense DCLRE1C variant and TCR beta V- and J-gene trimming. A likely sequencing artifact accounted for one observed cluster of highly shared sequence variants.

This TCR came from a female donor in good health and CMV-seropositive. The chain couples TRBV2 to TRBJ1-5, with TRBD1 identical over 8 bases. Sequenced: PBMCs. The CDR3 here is CASSEQGQAPNQPQHF. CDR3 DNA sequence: TGTGCCAGCAGTGAACAGGGACAGGCTCCAAATCAGCCCCAGCATTTT. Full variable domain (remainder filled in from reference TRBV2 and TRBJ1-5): EPEVTQTPSHQVTQMGQEVILRCVPISNHLYFYWYRQILGQKVEFLVSFYNNEISEKSEIFDDQFSVERPDGSNFTLKIRSTKLEDSAMYFCASSEQGQAPNQPQHFGDGTRLSIL.